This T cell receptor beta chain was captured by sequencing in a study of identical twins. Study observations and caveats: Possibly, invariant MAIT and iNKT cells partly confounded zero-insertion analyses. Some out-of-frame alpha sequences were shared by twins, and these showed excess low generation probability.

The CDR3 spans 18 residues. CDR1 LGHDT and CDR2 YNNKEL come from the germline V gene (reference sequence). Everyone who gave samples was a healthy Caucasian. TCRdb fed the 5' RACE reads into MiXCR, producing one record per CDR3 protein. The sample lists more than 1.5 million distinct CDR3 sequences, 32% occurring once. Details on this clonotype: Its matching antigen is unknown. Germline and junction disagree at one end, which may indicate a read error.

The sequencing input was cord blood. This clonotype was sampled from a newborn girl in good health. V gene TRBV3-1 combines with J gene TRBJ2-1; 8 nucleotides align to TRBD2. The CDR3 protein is CASSQLASAGGSCNEQFF. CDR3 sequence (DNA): TGTGCCAGCAGCCAACTCGCTTCGGCGGGGGGCTCCTGCAATGAGCAGTTCTTC.